The rows below give T cell receptor beta chains drawn from one sample of a study of blood T cells in healthy people across ages. TCRdb independently ran MiXCR on the 5' RACE reads; one entry per CDR3 protein. This table has around 1,900,000 distinct CDR3 sequences, about 39% appearing once. Sequences were obtained from blood. The receptor set was obtained from a human donor in good health. CDR3s include the opening cysteine and the closing phenylalanine or tryptophan. Fields, in order: D gene, clone size, J gene, V gene, CDR3 DNA, CDR3 protein. The D gene is left open where the match is weak. Rows may omit the clone size; those that give it use once, few, many or a size class.

-,-,TRBJ2-7,TRBV5-1,TGCGCCAGCAGCTCTAATGGCATTTCGCACTACGAGCAGTACTTC,CASSSNGISHYEQYF
-,-,TRBJ2-1,TRBV6-5,TGTGCCAGCAGTCCGGGGGCTACCTACAATAAGCAGTTCTTC,CASSPGATYNKQFF
-,-,TRBJ2-5,TRBV28,TGTGCCAGCAGTTTCCCGCCGGGGCAGCACCAAGAGACCCAGTACTTC,CASSFPPGQHQETQYF
-,-,TRBJ2-7,TRBV20-1,TGCAGTGCCACACCCAGTCTGGGGCCTACTGGCGAGCAGTACTTC,CSATPSLGPTGEQYF
-,-,TRBJ1-2,TRBV4-2,TGTGCCAGCAGCCAAGATCGGGGACACCTCTACTATGGCTACACCTTC,CASSQDRGHLYYGYTF
-,-,TRBJ2-1,TRBV4-3,TGCGCCAGCAGCCAACTCCCTCTCAACTACAATGAGCAGTTCTTC,CASSQLPLNYNEQFF
-,-,TRBJ1-1,TRBV4-3,TGCGCCAGCAGTCAAGCCCCTTGGACAGAGGGTTACACTGAAGCTTTCTTT,CASSQAPWTEGYTEAFF
-,-,TRBJ1-6,TRBV6-5,TGTGCCAGCAGTTCGGGCCCCGGTTACATCCACTTT,CASSSGPGYIHF
-,many,TRBJ2-3,TRBV15,TGTGCCACAACCACCCCGGGGGTTTACAAAGATACGCAGTATTTT,CATTTPGVYKDTQYF
-,few,TRBJ2-7,TRBV20-1,TGCAGTGCTTGGGCCGCGGCGTCCTCCGAGCAGTACTTC,CSAWAAASSEQYF
TRBD1,-,TRBJ1-2,TRBV6-2/TRBV6-3,TGTGCCAGCAGTTATCTTCGGACAGGTGATGGCTACACCTTC,CASSYLRTGDGYTF
-,-,TRBJ1-2,TRBV7-9,TGTGCCAGCAGCTTAATGGACGAGGGCAACACCTTC,CASSLMDEGNTF
-,-,TRBJ1-5,TRBV27,TGTGCCAGCAGTTTATCAGGGTGGTCTAGGCCCCAGCATTTT,CASSLSGWSRPQHF
TRBD1,-,TRBJ1-1,TRBV3-1,TGTGCCAGCAGCCAAATTACAGGGGACACTGAAGCTTTCTTT,CASSQITGDTEAFF
-,few,TRBJ2-7,TRBV9,TGTGCCAGCAGCGTAGAGAGTACAAGTATCTCCTACGAGCAGTACTTC,CASSVESTSISYEQYF
-,-,TRBJ1-1,TRBV15,TGTGCCACCAGCAGAGTAGGTGGAACTGAAGCTTTCTTT,CATSRVGGTEAFF
TRBD1,-,TRBJ1-2,TRBV24-1,TGTGCCACCAGTGATGTAGACAGGGCCTATGGCTACACCTTC,CATSDVDRAYGYTF
-,-,TRBJ2-3,TRBV7-6,TGTGCCAGCAGCGTCGACCCACCCCCAGATACGCAGTATTTT,CASSVDPPPDTQYF
TRBD2,few,TRBJ2-7,TRBV24-1,TGTGCCACCAGTACAGGGGAGACTAGCGGGGGGGTCTACGAGCAGTACTTC,CATSTGETSGGVYEQYF
-,few,TRBJ1-2,TRBV4-3,TGCGCCAGCAGCCAAGATTTGGGTAGGATAGACTATGGCTACACCTTC,CASSQDLGRIDYGYTF
-,-,TRBJ1-2,TRBV5-1,TGCGCCAGCAGACAGAATCTACAGGGCTTCTATGGCTACACCTTC,CASRQNLQGFYGYTF
-,-,TRBJ1-1,TRBV5-1,TGCGCCAGCAGCTTTTCACCGGGTAAGGACGAGGGTGCAGCTTTCTTT,CASSFSPGKDEGAAFF
-,-,TRBJ2-4,TRBV20-1,TGCAGTGCTAGAGATAGGCTAGCCCTTCAGTACTTC,CSARDRLALQYF
-,few,TRBJ2-3,TRBV4-2,TGTGCCAGCAGCCAAGAAGCCCGCAGCACAGATACGCAGTATTTT,CASSQEARSTDTQYF
-,-,TRBJ2-7,TRBV27,TGTGCCAGCAGCGTTAATTTCCAGGACGGTTCCTACGAGCAGTACTTC,CASSVNFQDGSYEQYF
-,few,TRBJ1-6,TRBV4-1,TGCGCCAGCAGCCAAGATTTGGTCTTTTCACCCCTCCACTTT,CASSQDLVFSPLHF
-,-,TRBJ1-1,TRBV28,TGTGCCAGCAGTATCAGGTCGGCTGAAGCTTTCTTT,CASSIRSAEAFF
-,few,TRBJ1-1,TRBV4-3,TGCGCCAGCAGCCAAGGAGGGGAGGGGAACACTGAAGCTTTCTTT,CASSQGGEGNTEAFF
TRBD2,-,TRBJ2-1,TRBV5-1,TGCGCCAGCAGCATCGAGGGAGCGGGGGGGAACAATGAGCAGTTCTTC,CASSIEGAGGNNEQFF
TRBD1,-,TRBJ2-1,TRBV4-1,TGCGCCAGCAGCCTGGACCCAACAGGGGGCCGCGGTGAGCAGTTCTTC,CASSLDPTGGRGEQFF
TRBD2,-,TRBJ2-1,TRBV4-2,TGTGCCAGCAGCCAGGTTACTAGCGGGGTATGGCGGAGCAATGAGCAGTTCTTC,CASSQVTSGVWRSNEQFF
-,-,TRBJ1-2,TRBV27,TGTGCCAGCAGTCCCCGCAGGGGTGACTATGGCTACACCTTC,CASSPRRGDYGYTF
-,-,TRBJ1-6,TRBV7-9,TGTGCCAGCAGCTTAGGGAGCAGCAGCTCCTATAATTCACCCCTCCACTTT,CASSLGSSSSYNSPLHF
-,-,TRBJ1-4,TRBV3-1,TGTGCCAGCAGCCAAGTAGGGGACCCTAATGAAAAACTGTTTTTT,CASSQVGDPNEKLFF
-,few,TRBJ1-2,TRBV5-1,TGCGCCAGCAGCGGAGGGACGGAGTCCGTCTATGGCTACACCTTC,CASSGGTESVYGYTF
TRBD1,once,TRBJ2-7,TRBV7-2,TGTGCCAGCAGCTTCCAGGGAACAGGGGCCGAGCAGTACTTC,CASSFQGTGAEQYF
-,-,TRBJ1-5,TRBV6-2/TRBV6-3,TGTGCCAGCGGAATGGCAGGGTGGGGCAATCAGCCCCAGCATTTT,CASGMAGWGNQPQHF
TRBD2,few,TRBJ2-5,TRBV7-2,TGTGCCAGCAGCCCGACTAGCGGGGAGGGGGAGACCCAGTACTTC,CASSPTSGEGETQYF
-,many,TRBJ1-1,TRBV2,TGTGCCAGCAGTGGTGGGGGCACTGAAGCTTTCTTT,CASSGGGTEAFF
TRBD1,few,TRBJ2-5,TRBV10-3,TGTGCCGCTCAGGCCGGACAGGGGAGGTCGGAGACCCAGTACTTC,CAAQAGQGRSETQYF
TRBD2,-,TRBJ2-2,TRBV7-2,TGTGCCAGCAGCCCCCACCGTCGCGGGGGGTTGGGGGAGCTGTTTTTT,CASSPHRRGGLGELFF
-,-,TRBJ2-2,TRBV29-1,TGCGGCGTTGGGGACGCCGGGGAGCTGTTTTTT,CGVGDAGELFF
-,-,TRBJ1-2,TRBV14,TGTGCCAGCAGCCACCGGACCCACCCGGAAGGCTACACCTTC,CASSHRTHPEGYTF
-,-,TRBJ2-3,TRBV7-9,TGTGCCAGCAGCTTAGGAGAGCGGCCCACAGATACGCAGTATTTT,CASSLGERPTDTQYF
TRBD1,-,TRBJ2-1,TRBV13,TGTGCCAGCAGCTTCCGATCCGGGACAGGGGTTAATGAGCAGTTCTTC,CASSFRSGTGVNEQFF
-,once,TRBJ1-5,TRBV6-4,TGTGCCAGCAGTGACTTCGGTCTTTGGGGTGGACGATTAACTAACTATCATAGCAATCAGCCCCAGCATTTT,CASSDFGLWGGRLTNYHSNQPQHF
TRBD1,-,TRBJ1-4,TRBV12-3/TRBV12-4,TGTGCCAGCAGCCTCGGGACAGTCGAAAAACTGTTTTTT,CASSLGTVEKLFF
-,-,TRBJ2-1,TRBV2,TGTGCCAGCAGGGAGGGTTCGATTGGCAATGAGCAGTTCTTC,CASREGSIGNEQFF
-,few,TRBJ1-4,TRBV6-5,TGTGCCAGCAGTTACGGGGGAGCAACTAATGAAAAACTGTTTTTT,CASSYGGATNEKLFF
-,-,TRBJ2-1,TRBV20-1,TGCAGTGCTTGGGCGGGACAGAGCTCCTACAATGAGCAGTTCTTC,CSAWAGQSSYNEQFF
-,-,TRBJ2-7,TRBV29-1,TGCAGCGCCGCGGAAGCTTTTTCCCCTTCCTACGAGCAGTACTTC,CSAAEAFSPSYEQYF
TRBD1,-,TRBJ1-1,TRBV15,TGTGCCACCAGCGTGTGGACAGGGGAAGCTTTCTTT,CATSVWTGEAFF
TRBD2,once,TRBJ2-4,TRBV3-1,TGTGCCAGCAGCCAATGGCGGGGGGGCCCGGAAAACATTCAGTACTTC,CASSQWRGGPENIQYF
-,-,TRBJ2-7,TRBV20-1,TGCAGTGCCCAGACAGGTTTGAGCGAGCAGTACTTC,CSAQTGLSEQYF
TRBD2,-,TRBJ2-1,TRBV5-1,TGCGCCAGCGGGGGACTAGCGGGGGGTCCTAGCTCCTACAATGAGCAGTTCTTC,CASGGLAGGPSSYNEQFF
TRBD2,few,TRBJ2-1,TRBV4-1,TGCGCCAGCAGCCAACGGCTAGCGGGGGGGCCTTACAATGAGCAGTTCTTC,CASSQRLAGGPYNEQFF
-,-,TRBJ2-5,TRBV11-2,TGTGCCAGCAGCTTGAGGGGGGTTCCTGAGACCCAGTACTTC,CASSLRGVPETQYF